These T cell receptor beta chains were read from a single sample in a study of blood T cell repertoires in COVID-19. The repertoire was sequenced with immunoSEQ multiplex PCR; TCRdb's copy has only in-frame clones and lacks some. The table records 90,000 to 140,000 clones, about 75% of them present only once. Specimen: peripheral blood. All receptors come from a woman aged 65 to 85 with acute or convalescent COVID-19. Each CDR3 is given with its conserved first and last residue. The D gene is left open where the match is weak. Clone size, where shown, is once, few, many, or a class for clones that have expanded.

d_gene: TRBD1
v_gene: TRBV18
j_gene: TRBJ1-6
abundance: NA
CDR3aa: CASSPMGPGQRNSPLHF
CDR3nt: TGTGCCAGCTCACCAATGGGACCGGGACAGCGTAATTCACCCCTCCACTTT

d_gene: NA
v_gene: TRBV4-3
j_gene: TRBJ1-3
abundance: NA
CDR3aa: CASSQEDGPGTGNTIYF
CDR3nt: TGCGCCAGCAGCCAAGAGGACGGACCTGGGACAGGAAACACCATATATTTT

d_gene: NA
v_gene: TRBV6-2/TRBV6-3
j_gene: TRBJ1-2
abundance: NA
CDR3aa: CASSYSHMSANYGYTF
CDR3nt: TGTGCCAGCAGTTACTCCCACATGTCCGCAAACTATGGCTACACCTTC

d_gene: TRBD1
v_gene: TRBV10-1
j_gene: TRBJ1-1
abundance: NA
CDR3aa: CASSESTGGGTEAFF
CDR3nt: TGCGCCAGCAGTGAGTCGACAGGGGGAGGAACTGAAGCTTTCTTT

d_gene: NA
v_gene: TRBV7-8
j_gene: TRBJ1-2
abundance: NA
CDR3aa: CASSPGQKSNYGYTF
CDR3nt: TGTGCCAGCAGCCCAGGACAGAAATCTAACTATGGCTACACCTTC

d_gene: NA
v_gene: TRBV10-2
j_gene: TRBJ2-7
abundance: many
CDR3aa: CASSERLSSYEQYF
CDR3nt: TGCGCCAGCAGTGAACGTCTATCCTCCTACGAGCAGTACTTC

d_gene: TRBD1
v_gene: TRBV6-5
j_gene: TRBJ1-1
abundance: once
CDR3aa: CASSYSTGQGNTEAFF
CDR3nt: TGTGCCAGCAGTTACTCCACCGGACAGGGTAACACTGAAGCTTTCTTT

d_gene: TRBD1
v_gene: TRBV12-3/TRBV12-4
j_gene: TRBJ1-2
abundance: few
CDR3aa: CASSPRGFGGYTF
CDR3nt: TGTGCCAGCAGTCCCAGGGGGTTTGGCGGCTACACCTTC

d_gene: NA
v_gene: TRBV6-5
j_gene: TRBJ2-7
abundance: NA
CDR3aa: CASSREPSYEQYF
CDR3nt: TGTGCCAGCAGTCGAGAACCTTCCTACGAGCAGTACTTC

d_gene: TRBD1
v_gene: TRBV12-5
j_gene: TRBJ2-2
abundance: NA
CDR3aa: CASGLQGAAGELFF
CDR3nt: TGTGCTAGTGGTTTACAGGGGGCCGCCGGGGAGCTGTTTTTT

d_gene: TRBD2
v_gene: TRBV2
j_gene: TRBJ2-2
abundance: NA
CDR3aa: CASSGPSGTGELFF
CDR3nt: TGTGCCAGCAGTGGTCCTAGCGGGACCGGGGAGCTGTTTTTT

d_gene: NA
v_gene: TRBV28
j_gene: TRBJ2-3
abundance: once
CDR3aa: CASSPINRADTQYF
CDR3nt: TGTGCCAGCAGTCCAATAAACAGGGCCGATACGCAGTATTTT

d_gene: NA
v_gene: TRBV18
j_gene: TRBJ1-5
abundance: NA
CDR3aa: CASSNAPGQSQPQHF
CDR3nt: TGTGCCAGCTCTAATGCCCCAGGGCAGAGTCAGCCCCAGCATTTT

d_gene: NA
v_gene: TRBV24-1
j_gene: TRBJ1-5
abundance: NA
CDR3aa: CATSEGLGYSNQPQHF
CDR3nt: TGTGCCACCAGTGAGGGCCTTGGGTATAGCAATCAGCCCCAGCATTTT

d_gene: TRBD1
v_gene: TRBV6-4
j_gene: TRBJ2-4
abundance: NA
CDR3aa: CASSDGQGADIQYF
CDR3nt: TGTGCCAGCAGTGACGGACAGGGTGCGGACATTCAGTACTTC

d_gene: NA
v_gene: TRBV6-4
j_gene: TRBJ1-1
abundance: NA
CDR3aa: CASSVDLGGAGEAFF
CDR3nt: TGTGCCAGCAGTGTCGACCTCGGGGGGGCAGGTGAAGCTTTCTTT

d_gene: TRBD1
v_gene: TRBV27
j_gene: TRBJ1-5
abundance: NA
CDR3aa: CASSLSRSGTVTPQHF
CDR3nt: TGTGCCAGCAGTTTATCAAGGTCCGGGACAGTTACGCCCCAGCATTTT

d_gene: NA
v_gene: TRBV30
j_gene: TRBJ2-2
abundance: NA
CDR3aa: CAWCSGNTGELFF
CDR3nt: TGTGCCTGGTGTTCAGGGAACACCGGGGAGCTGTTTTTT

d_gene: NA
v_gene: TRBV7-2
j_gene: TRBJ1-1
abundance: few
CDR3aa: CASSLEIGSFAEAFF
CDR3nt: TGTGCCAGCAGCTTAGAAATCGGGAGTTTCGCTGAAGCTTTCTTT

d_gene: TRBD1
v_gene: TRBV19
j_gene: TRBJ2-3
abundance: once
CDR3aa: CASSLFGTGATDTQYF
CDR3nt: TGTGCCAGTAGTCTCTTCGGGACAGGGGCCACAGATACGCAGTATTTT

d_gene: NA
v_gene: TRBV25-1
j_gene: TRBJ2-1
abundance: few
CDR3aa: CASSEWGGSSYNEQFF
CDR3nt: TGTGCCAGCAGTGAATGGGGCGGAAGCTCCTACAATGAGCAGTTCTTC

d_gene: NA
v_gene: TRBV20-1
j_gene: TRBJ2-1
abundance: NA
CDR3aa: CSVSTGGEQFF
CDR3nt: TGCAGTGTCTCGACTGGAGGAGAGCAGTTCTTC

d_gene: TRBD1
v_gene: TRBV5-1
j_gene: TRBJ1-2
abundance: NA
CDR3aa: CASSSEGQQGIYGYTF
CDR3nt: TGCGCCAGCAGCTCGGAGGGCCAACAGGGGATATATGGCTACACCTTC

d_gene: TRBD1
v_gene: TRBV19
j_gene: TRBJ1-5
abundance: NA
CDR3aa: CASSIDRGQGSREPQHF
CDR3nt: TGTGCCAGTAGTATAGATCGGGGACAGGGGTCTAGGGAGCCCCAGCATTTT

d_gene: NA
v_gene: TRBV4-2
j_gene: TRBJ2-7
abundance: NA
CDR3aa: CASSQGDEQYF
CDR3nt: TGTGCCAGCAGCCAAGGCGACGAGCAGTACTTC

d_gene: NA
v_gene: TRBV12-3/TRBV12-4
j_gene: TRBJ1-5
abundance: few
CDR3aa: CASSFLGLPQHF
CDR3nt: TGTGCCAGCAGTTTCTTGGGCCTACCCCAGCATTTT

d_gene: NA
v_gene: TRBV28
j_gene: TRBJ1-6
abundance: once
CDR3aa: CASSSLRQNSPLHF
CDR3nt: TGTGCCAGCAGTTCCCTCCGACAGAATTCACCCCTCCACTTT

d_gene: TRBD1
v_gene: TRBV5-1
j_gene: TRBJ2-1
abundance: NA
CDR3aa: CASSLPTGGTFNEQFF
CDR3nt: TGCGCCAGCAGCTTGCCTACAGGGGGCACATTCAATGAGCAGTTCTTC

d_gene: NA
v_gene: TRBV28
j_gene: TRBJ1-5
abundance: NA
CDR3aa: CASSLRQGSNQPQHF
CDR3nt: TGTGCCAGCAGTTTACGCCAGGGGAGCAATCAGCCCCAGCATTTT

d_gene: NA
v_gene: TRBV9
j_gene: TRBJ1-6
abundance: NA
CDR3aa: CASSGPAGQSLNSPLHF
CDR3nt: TGTGCCAGCAGCGGCCCTGCGGGGCAGAGCCTTAATTCACCCCTCCACTTT

d_gene: TRBD2
v_gene: TRBV5-4
j_gene: TRBJ2-1
abundance: NA
CDR3aa: CASSLASQRGYNNEQFF
CDR3nt: TGTGCCAGCAGCTTGGCGTCCCAGCGGGGGTACAACAATGAGCAGTTCTTC

d_gene: TRBD1
v_gene: TRBV7-9
j_gene: TRBJ2-4
abundance: NA
CDR3aa: CASSLGTGDSKNIQYF
CDR3nt: TGTGCCAGCAGCTTAGGAACAGGGGATTCCAAAAACATTCAGTACTTC

d_gene: TRBD1
v_gene: TRBV7-2
j_gene: TRBJ1-2
abundance: NA
CDR3aa: CASKDREYGYTF
CDR3nt: TGTGCCAGCAAGGACAGGGAATATGGCTACACCTTC

d_gene: NA
v_gene: TRBV6-5
j_gene: TRBJ1-1
abundance: NA
CDR3aa: CASSVGEKEAFF
CDR3nt: TGTGCCAGCAGCGTCGGGGAGAAAGAAGCTTTCTTT

d_gene: TRBD1
v_gene: TRBV19
j_gene: TRBJ1-2
abundance: once
CDR3aa: CASSGQNYGYTF
CDR3nt: TGTGCCAGCTCGGGACAGAACTATGGCTACACCTTC

d_gene: NA
v_gene: TRBV9
j_gene: TRBJ2-7
abundance: few
CDR3aa: CASSARDSYEQYF
CDR3nt: TGTGCCAGCAGCGCGCGGGACTCCTACGAGCAGTACTTC

d_gene: TRBD2
v_gene: TRBV10-3
j_gene: TRBJ2-5
abundance: NA
CDR3aa: CAIRAGGRQETQYF
CDR3nt: TGTGCCATCAGGGCGGGGGGGCGGCAAGAGACCCAGTACTTC

d_gene: NA
v_gene: TRBV19
j_gene: TRBJ2-7
abundance: NA
CDR3aa: CASRNPGTGSSYEQYF
CDR3nt: TGTGCCAGTAGAAATCCCGGGACTGGATCCTCCTACGAGCAGTACTTC

d_gene: TRBD1
v_gene: TRBV19
j_gene: TRBJ1-2
abundance: NA
CDR3aa: CASSKMRQGANYGYTF
CDR3nt: TGTGCCAGTAGTAAAATGCGGCAGGGGGCGAACTATGGCTACACCTTC

d_gene: TRBD2
v_gene: TRBV6-1
j_gene: TRBJ2-1
abundance: NA
CDR3aa: CASSEFSGGLYNEQFF
CDR3nt: TGTGCCAGCAGTGAGTTTAGCGGGGGTTTATACAATGAGCAGTTCTTC

d_gene: TRBD1
v_gene: TRBV2
j_gene: TRBJ2-2
abundance: NA
CDR3aa: CASSGQGMNTGELFF
CDR3nt: TGTGCCAGCAGTGGACAGGGGATGAACACCGGGGAGCTGTTTTTT

d_gene: NA
v_gene: TRBV6-5
j_gene: TRBJ1-1
abundance: few
CDR3aa: CASSYEGGNTEAFF
CDR3nt: TGTGCCAGCAGTTACGAGGGAGGCAACACTGAAGCTTTCTTT

d_gene: NA
v_gene: TRBV5-1
j_gene: TRBJ2-4
abundance: NA
CDR3aa: CASSPYWGSNGNIQYF
CDR3nt: TGCGCCAGCAGCCCCTACTGGGGCTCAAACGGGAACATTCAGTACTTC

d_gene: NA
v_gene: TRBV6-5
j_gene: TRBJ1-1
abundance: NA
CDR3aa: CASSYSYQGNTEAFF
CDR3nt: TGTGCCAGCAGTTACTCTTATCAGGGAAACACTGAAGCTTTCTTT

d_gene: NA
v_gene: TRBV15
j_gene: TRBJ1-2
abundance: NA
CDR3aa: CATSSLQGGPGYTF
CDR3nt: TGTGCCACCAGCAGTTTACAGGGTGGTCCAGGCTACACCTTC

d_gene: NA
v_gene: TRBV6-5
j_gene: TRBJ1-1
abundance: NA
CDR3aa: CASSYTRTRAFF
CDR3nt: TGTGCCAGCAGTTACACCCGGACACGAGCTTTCTTT

d_gene: NA
v_gene: TRBV4-3
j_gene: TRBJ2-7
abundance: NA
CDR3aa: CASSLRTSYEQYF
CDR3nt: TGCGCCAGCAGCCTAAGGACATCCTACGAGCAGTACTTC